This TCR beta chain was captured by sequencing in a study of spatial heterogeneity in lung cancer. Many counts were recorded for this clonotype. Germline-derived CDR1 and CDR2 are SGHRS and YFSETQ. The CDR3 contains 14 residues. J lost 1 base, V lost 6 bases, and 6 bases had no gene match. Time point described: sample taken at primary tumor resection. The donors, more than 55 patients with untreated early-stage non-small cell lung cancer, provided the samples. In TCRdb, the 5' RACE reads were re-called with MiXCR into one record per CDR3 protein. The sample gives tens of thousands of distinct CDR3 sequences, roughly 6.5% of which show up once; approximately 30% is in the top ten.

This receptor was identified in a female donor with early-stage non-small cell lung cancer. This specimen consisted of PBMCs, obtained at surgery. The chain uses TRBV5-1 and TRBJ1-1; 7 bases are a match to TRBD1. CDR3 bases: TGCGCCAGCAAAGGGGGCCCTGGGAACACTGAAGCTTTCTTT. The encoded protein is CASKGGPGNTEAFF.